A selection of T cell receptor beta chains follows, all from one sample in a study of blood T cell repertoires in COVID-19. Some clones are missing from TCRdb's copy, which holds only in-frame ones; the method was immunoSEQ multiplex PCR. In the table there are around 100,000 clones, 84% of which are singletons. Sample: peripheral blood. The receptor set was obtained from a human donor in a cohort sampled during active COVID-19. Both conserved end residues are part of each CDR3. Fields, in order: clone size, J gene, D gene, V gene, CDR3 DNA, CDR3 protein. A D gene is named only where the DNA matches it firmly. For some rows the clone size is stated as once, few or many, or as a class when expanded; others skip it.

abundance: NA
j_gene: TRBJ1-1
d_gene: NA
v_gene: TRBV12-3/TRBV12-4
CDR3nt: TGTGCCAGCAGTTTAAAGGGGGTCACTGAAGCTTTCTTT
CDR3aa: CASSLKGVTEAFF

abundance: NA
j_gene: TRBJ2-1
d_gene: TRBD2
v_gene: TRBV7-7
CDR3nt: TGTGCTAGCAGCGCCGCAGAAGCGGGGGGGTACAATGAGCAGTTCTTC
CDR3aa: CASSAAEAGGYNEQFF

abundance: NA
j_gene: TRBJ1-6
d_gene: NA
v_gene: TRBV6-7
CDR3nt: TGTGCCAGCAGTTACTTTTACAGGGATGGTGGTTCACCCCTCCACTTT
CDR3aa: CASSYFYRDGGSPLHF

abundance: NA
j_gene: TRBJ2-7
d_gene: NA
v_gene: TRBV27
CDR3nt: TGTGCCAGCAGTTTACAGCGCCTATCCTACGAGCAGTACTTC
CDR3aa: CASSLQRLSYEQYF

abundance: NA
j_gene: TRBJ2-5
d_gene: NA
v_gene: TRBV6-6
CDR3nt: TGTGCCAGCCGACTGACTCTGGCCCAAGAGACCCAGTACTTC
CDR3aa: CASRLTLAQETQYF

abundance: NA
j_gene: TRBJ2-7
d_gene: TRBD1
v_gene: TRBV3-1/TRBV3-2
CDR3nt: TGTGCCAGCAGAAACGGACAGGGTTCCTTCTACGAGCAGTACTTC
CDR3aa: CASRNGQGSFYEQYF

abundance: few
j_gene: TRBJ1-2
d_gene: TRBD1
v_gene: TRBV6-6
CDR3nt: TGTGCCAGCAGTCGGACAGGGGGCCCGAATACTAACTATGGCTACACCTTC
CDR3aa: CASSRTGGPNTNYGYTF

abundance: NA
j_gene: TRBJ1-2
d_gene: NA
v_gene: TRBV15
CDR3nt: TGTGCCACCAGCTACGGGGTTTTCTATGGCTACACCTTC
CDR3aa: CATSYGVFYGYTF

abundance: NA
j_gene: TRBJ2-3
d_gene: NA
v_gene: TRBV18
CDR3nt: TGTGCCAGCTCACCGGGACTCCCCACAGATACGCAGTATTTT
CDR3aa: CASSPGLPTDTQYF

abundance: NA
j_gene: TRBJ1-6
d_gene: NA
v_gene: TRBV5-6
CDR3nt: TGTGCCAGCAGCGGAGGGAGTCCGTATAATTCACCCCTCCACTTT
CDR3aa: CASSGGSPYNSPLHF

abundance: once
j_gene: TRBJ1-1
d_gene: NA
v_gene: TRBV19
CDR3nt: TGTGCCAGTACTTTAGAAGCTGGGCGGGGAAGGAACACTGAAGCTTTCTTT
CDR3aa: CASTLEAGRGRNTEAFF

abundance: NA
j_gene: TRBJ1-2
d_gene: NA
v_gene: TRBV30
CDR3nt: TGTGCCGGCTTTGAGGGGAGGAGTAACTATGGCTACACCTTC
CDR3aa: CAGFEGRSNYGYTF

abundance: NA
j_gene: TRBJ1-6
d_gene: TRBD1
v_gene: TRBV27
CDR3nt: TGTGCCAGCAGTCGTGGGACAGGGCAGGGTTCACCCCTCCACTTT
CDR3aa: CASSRGTGQGSPLHF

abundance: NA
j_gene: TRBJ2-7
d_gene: TRBD1
v_gene: TRBV11-2
CDR3nt: TGTGCCAGCAGCCCGACTCATCAATACAGGGGCGAGCAGTACTTC
CDR3aa: CASSPTHQYRGEQYF

abundance: NA
j_gene: TRBJ2-3
d_gene: NA
v_gene: TRBV10-2
CDR3nt: TGCGCCAGCAGTGAGTCGTCAGCGGGCGGGGATACGCAGTATTTT
CDR3aa: CASSESSAGGDTQYF

abundance: NA
j_gene: TRBJ2-3
d_gene: TRBD2
v_gene: TRBV9
CDR3nt: TGTGCCAGCAGCGTAGATGCGGGAGTAAGTACAGATACGCAGTATTTT
CDR3aa: CASSVDAGVSTDTQYF

abundance: NA
j_gene: TRBJ2-5
d_gene: NA
v_gene: TRBV5-4
CDR3nt: TGTGCCAGCAGCTTGGGAGTAGCGGCCCAAGAGACCCAGTACTTC
CDR3aa: CASSLGVAAQETQYF

abundance: NA
j_gene: TRBJ1-3
d_gene: TRBD1
v_gene: TRBV3-1/TRBV3-2
CDR3nt: TGTGCCAGCAGCCCAGACAGGGCCGACTCTGGAAACACCATATATTTT
CDR3aa: CASSPDRADSGNTIYF

abundance: once
j_gene: TRBJ1-1
d_gene: NA
v_gene: TRBV19
CDR3nt: TGTGCCAGTAGGGATTTAGCTTGGAACACTGAAGCTTTCTTT
CDR3aa: CASRDLAWNTEAFF

abundance: few
j_gene: TRBJ2-5
d_gene: NA
v_gene: TRBV24-1
CDR3nt: TGTGCCACCAGTGATGTTGCAGCGCAAGAGACCCAGTACTTC
CDR3aa: CATSDVAAQETQYF

abundance: NA
j_gene: TRBJ1-2
d_gene: NA
v_gene: TRBV14
CDR3nt: TGTGCCAGCAGCCAAGGAGTAACGAATGGCTACACCTTC
CDR3aa: CASSQGVTNGYTF

abundance: few
j_gene: TRBJ2-1
d_gene: TRBD2
v_gene: TRBV4-1
CDR3nt: TGCGCCAGCAGCCGTCGACTAGCGGGAGGGACCAATGAGCAGTTCTTC
CDR3aa: CASSRRLAGGTNEQFF

abundance: once
j_gene: TRBJ2-1
d_gene: TRBD2
v_gene: TRBV18
CDR3nt: TGTGCCAGCTCACCACCTGGACTAGCAGCTACACCTGAGCAGTTCTTC
CDR3aa: CASSPPGLAATPEQFF

abundance: NA
j_gene: TRBJ1-3
d_gene: NA
v_gene: TRBV18
CDR3nt: TGTGCCAGCTCACCACCGTCGAAGGGGGTGGCTGGAAACACCATATATTTT
CDR3aa: CASSPPSKGVAGNTIYF

abundance: NA
j_gene: TRBJ1-2
d_gene: NA
v_gene: TRBV19
CDR3nt: TGTGCCAGTAGTATTCTCCTCACAGGCTCAGTAGGCTACACCTTC
CDR3aa: CASSILLTGSVGYTF

abundance: NA
j_gene: TRBJ2-5
d_gene: NA
v_gene: TRBV2
CDR3nt: TGTGCCAGCAGTGCCTCCCGCGGGTGGCAAGAGACCCAGTACTTC
CDR3aa: CASSASRGWQETQYF

abundance: NA
j_gene: TRBJ2-1
d_gene: TRBD1
v_gene: TRBV18
CDR3nt: TGTGCCAGCTCACCCCGGGACAGCCTATACAATGAGCAGTTCTTC
CDR3aa: CASSPRDSLYNEQFF

abundance: NA
j_gene: TRBJ2-7
d_gene: TRBD1
v_gene: TRBV2
CDR3nt: TGTGCCAGCAGTGGACAGGGAAACTACGAGCAGTACTTC
CDR3aa: CASSGQGNYEQYF

abundance: once
j_gene: TRBJ1-2
d_gene: NA
v_gene: TRBV5-1
CDR3nt: TGCGCCAGCAGCTTGGCTTTACAGGGTGACTATGGCTACACCTTC
CDR3aa: CASSLALQGDYGYTF

abundance: NA
j_gene: TRBJ2-3
d_gene: TRBD2
v_gene: TRBV10-1
CDR3nt: TGCGCCAGCAGTGGGGGAACTAGCGGGAGAACGGATACGCAGTATTTT
CDR3aa: CASSGGTSGRTDTQYF

abundance: NA
j_gene: TRBJ1-2
d_gene: NA
v_gene: TRBV20-1
CDR3nt: TGCAGTGCTATAGACGGCTATGGCTACACCTTC
CDR3aa: CSAIDGYGYTF

abundance: NA
j_gene: TRBJ1-6
d_gene: NA
v_gene: TRBV6-5
CDR3nt: TGTGCCAGCAGTCCGACCACAGGGAACAATTCACCCCTCCACTTT
CDR3aa: CASSPTTGNNSPLHF

abundance: NA
j_gene: TRBJ2-2
d_gene: NA
v_gene: TRBV28
CDR3nt: TGTGCCAGCACCCCACAGGGCCTTCTCACCGGGGAGCTGTTTTTT
CDR3aa: CASTPQGLLTGELFF

abundance: NA
j_gene: TRBJ1-5
d_gene: NA
v_gene: TRBV3-1/TRBV3-2
CDR3nt: TGTGCCAGCAGCCAAGGACAGGCTAATCAGCCCCAGCATTTT
CDR3aa: CASSQGQANQPQHF

abundance: NA
j_gene: TRBJ1-5
d_gene: TRBD1
v_gene: TRBV7-6
CDR3nt: TGTGCCAGCAGCCAAGGACAGGGGGTGGGTCAGCCCCAGCATTTT
CDR3aa: CASSQGQGVGQPQHF

abundance: once
j_gene: TRBJ2-1
d_gene: NA
v_gene: TRBV3-1/TRBV3-2
CDR3nt: TGTGCCAGCAGCCTATCACTAGAAGCTGCCTACAATGAGCAGTTCTTC
CDR3aa: CASSLSLEAAYNEQFF

abundance: NA
j_gene: TRBJ2-7
d_gene: TRBD1
v_gene: TRBV5-1
CDR3nt: TGCGCCAGCAGCACCGGGACAGGCCCACTAGTCGAGCAGTACTTC
CDR3aa: CASSTGTGPLVEQYF

abundance: NA
j_gene: TRBJ2-1
d_gene: TRBD1
v_gene: TRBV19
CDR3nt: TGTGCCAGTAGTCTCCGGGACAGGGGTGCAAATGAGCAGTTCTTC
CDR3aa: CASSLRDRGANEQFF

abundance: NA
j_gene: TRBJ1-2
d_gene: TRBD1
v_gene: TRBV29-1
CDR3nt: TGCAGCGCCGGGGACAGTGAGGAGAGCTACACCTTC
CDR3aa: CSAGDSEESYTF

abundance: NA
j_gene: TRBJ2-3
d_gene: TRBD2
v_gene: TRBV2
CDR3nt: TGTGCCAGCAGTTTCACTAGCGGGGGTGTAGATACGCAGTATTTT
CDR3aa: CASSFTSGGVDTQYF

abundance: NA
j_gene: TRBJ1-6
d_gene: TRBD1
v_gene: TRBV7-9
CDR3nt: TGTGCCAGCAGCTTGTCGGGACAGAAACTCTATAATTCACCCCTCCACTTT
CDR3aa: CASSLSGQKLYNSPLHF

abundance: NA
j_gene: TRBJ1-1
d_gene: TRBD1
v_gene: TRBV6-5
CDR3nt: TGTGCCAGCAGTTCGGGACAGGGGTTCACTGAAGCTTTCTTC
CDR3aa: CASSSGQGFTEAFF

abundance: NA
j_gene: TRBJ2-7
d_gene: TRBD2
v_gene: TRBV4-3
CDR3nt: TGCGCCAGCAGCCGCTCGGCAGCGGGGGGGCTTAGCTCCTACGAGCAGTACTTC
CDR3aa: CASSRSAAGGLSSYEQYF

abundance: once
j_gene: TRBJ2-7
d_gene: TRBD2
v_gene: TRBV11-2
CDR3nt: TGTGCCAGCAGCTTTGCTAGCGGGCCCTACGAGCAGTACTTC
CDR3aa: CASSFASGPYEQYF

abundance: NA
j_gene: TRBJ1-2
d_gene: TRBD1
v_gene: TRBV6-2/TRBV6-3
CDR3nt: TGTGCCAGCAGCGAGACTGGACAGGCACCCCACGGCTACACCTTC
CDR3aa: CASSETGQAPHGYTF